This is a list of T cell receptor beta chains from one sample in a study of blood T cell repertoires in COVID-19. Data came from immunoSEQ multiplex PCR; TCRdb stores just in-frame clones and leaves some out. The table has 150,000 to 160,000 clones, 70% to 90% seen once; the top ten hold about 2.5%. Sequenced: peripheral blood. The receptors come from a woman between 70 and 85 years old with acute or convalescent COVID-19. Each CDR3 is given with its conserved first and last residue. The listing skips clone size in some rows; elsewhere it reads once, few, many or a size class.

>once|TRBV5-1
CASRAGTSGGRVSYNEQFF
>-|TRBV6-2/TRBV6-3
CASSFQGQPGYTF
>-|TRBV5-1
CASSLVEGTDTQYF
>-|TRBV19
CASRQEGSSGANVLTF
>-|TRBV14
CASSQDLQGYGYTF
>-|TRBV27
CASSLSIGGSTEAFF
>-|TRBV2
CASSEQGNGDTIYF
>-|TRBV30
CASNLRDFNEKLFF
>-|TRBV1
CTSSLPGGHNEQFF
>-|TRBV2
CASRTAGSAPDTQYF
>-|TRBV7-2
CASSLRSGFSTDTQYF
>-|TRBV6-1
CASSEPTGGARGYTF
>-|TRBV6-5
CASSYGGEETQYF
>-|TRBV3-1/TRBV3-2
CASSQAGYNSPLHF
>-|TRBV5-1
CASSLGQGNSPLHF
>few|TRBV11-2
CASSRGTAGDGYTF
>-|TRBV11-2
CASSPSLSGGMYTQYF
>-|TRBV15
CATSREDRRVYNSPLHF
>few|TRBV19
CASRASGTANEKLFF
>-|TRBV6-6
CASSYGQYNTEAFF
>-|TRBV7-8
CASSLGLQGKGNQPQHF
>once|TRBV7-3
CASSPTVGQGPTF
>-|TRBV28
CASSLGSHNYGYTF
>-|TRBV4-2
CASSQGVRGQPQHF
>-|TRBV18
CASSPTQLNEKLFF
>-|TRBV21-1
CASSKALKVDRFDPSSYNEQFF
>-|TRBV5-5
CASSLGQGDNRPQHF
>-|TRBV11-3
CASSLDGGRTYEQYF